A selection of T cell receptor beta chains follows, all from one sample in a study of T cell changes during pregnancy in multiple sclerosis. This table comes from immunoSEQ multiplex PCR, and its TCRdb copy is limited to in-frame clones, with some not included. There are around 57,000 clones in the sample; about nine tenths occur only once, and 2.2% lies in the top ten. The material sequenced was peripheral blood, taken in the third trimester of pregnancy. These receptors came from a female donor in good health, enrolled as a control in a pregnancy study. CDR3s include the opening cysteine and the closing phenylalanine or tryptophan. D genes are given only for firm matches. Only some rows state a clone size, as once, few, many or a class for expanded clones.

DNA	CDR3	V	size	D	J
TGTGCCAGCAGCAGGTCCCACAGGGTCTTAGGCTCACCCCTCCACTTT	CASSRSHRVLGSPLHF	TRBV28	.	.	TRBJ1-6
TGTGCCAGTTACTTGGGAGCCGAGCAGTACTTC	CASYLGAEQYF	TRBV2	few	.	TRBJ2-7
TGTGCCAGCAGTTACTCGGACAGGGGGCTGGGCGAGCAGTACTTC	CASSYSDRGLGEQYF	TRBV6-6	.	TRBD1	TRBJ2-7
TGTGCCAGCAGCTGGGGGGACAGGGGCAACACCGGGGAGCTGTTTTTT	CASSWGDRGNTGELFF	TRBV27	.	TRBD1	TRBJ2-2
TGTGCCAGCAGCTCTGGGACAGGCCTTTTTAGCAATCAGCCCCAGCATTTT	CASSSGTGLFSNQPQHF	TRBV7-9	.	TRBD1	TRBJ1-5
TGCGCCAGCAGCCCCGGACAACGGGGCTACACCTTC	CASSPGQRGYTF	TRBV5-1	.	.	TRBJ1-2
TGTGCCAGCAAAAGGGTCGGGACAGGAGGGCTCGAGCAGTACTTC	CASKRVGTGGLEQYF	TRBV6-5	.	TRBD1	TRBJ2-7
TGTGCCAGCAGCTTCGGTTTGGGCGGGAGGGGGGCTAACTATGGCTACACCTTC	CASSFGLGGRGANYGYTF	TRBV5-4	once	.	TRBJ1-2
TGTGCCAGCAGTTACTCTGGGGCCAACGTCCTGACTTTC	CASSYSGANVLTF	TRBV2	.	.	TRBJ2-6
TGTGCCAGCACCCCCGTGAGGGCAGATACGCAGTATTTT	CASTPVRADTQYF	TRBV6-1	.	.	TRBJ2-3
TGTGCCAGCAGCCGGAATAAGACAGGAACCTACGAGCAGTACTTC	CASSRNKTGTYEQYF	TRBV2	.	.	TRBJ2-7
TGTGCCAGCAGTGAGGGGACAGGGCGAGGAAACACCATATATTTT	CASSEGTGRGNTIYF	TRBV2	.	TRBD1	TRBJ1-3
TGTGCCAGCAGTTTATCCCGCGGGGGGGGTTTAGCACCCCTCCACTTT	CASSLSRGGGLAPLHF	TRBV27	.	.	TRBJ1-6
TGTGCCAGCCGGGACTACAATGAGCAGTTCTTC	CASRDYNEQFF	TRBV7-8	.	.	TRBJ2-1
TGTGCCAGCAGCTTGGGACTAGCGGGGTACAATGAGCAGTTCTTC	CASSLGLAGYNEQFF	TRBV7-3	once	TRBD2	TRBJ2-1
TGTGCCAGCAGAAGCAGCCGGGACAGAGCCTACGAGCAGTACTTC	CASRSSRDRAYEQYF	TRBV2	once	TRBD1	TRBJ2-7
TGTGCCAGCACGGGACAGCCTCCCGAGCAGTACTTC	CASTGQPPEQYF	TRBV2	.	TRBD1	TRBJ2-7
TGTGCCACCAGCAGGGGAAACCAGCGGGGGGGCCGTGGCGAGCAGTACTTC	CATSRGNQRGGRGEQYF	TRBV15	.	TRBD2	TRBJ2-7
TGTGCCAGCAGTTACTCTACGGGCACAGGGGGCGAGCAGTACTTC	CASSYSTGTGGEQYF	TRBV6-6	.	TRBD1	TRBJ2-7
TGTGCCAGCAGTGGTGGGCCAGGGGATAGCAATCAGCCCCAGCATTTT	CASSGGPGDSNQPQHF	TRBV6-1	.	.	TRBJ1-5
TGTGCCACTACACCGGGACATGTGGATTCACCCCTCCACTTT	CATTPGHVDSPLHF	TRBV19	few	.	TRBJ1-6
TGTGCCAGCAGGAGAGACAGGGGGGATCAGCCCCAGCATTTT	CASRRDRGDQPQHF	TRBV6-5	.	TRBD1	TRBJ1-5
TGTGCCACAGCCAGACAGGGGGTTTACGAGCAGTACTTC	CATARQGVYEQYF	TRBV2	.	TRBD1	TRBJ2-7
TGTGCCAGCAGCCCGACTAGCGGGGGTTACGAGCAGTACTTC	CASSPTSGGYEQYF	TRBV11-3	.	TRBD2	TRBJ2-7
TGTGCCAGCAGGCACAGCAATGAGCAGTTCTTC	CASRHSNEQFF	TRBV5-5	.	.	TRBJ2-1
TGTGCCAGCAGTTACTCCACAGGGGGAAAGCAGTACTTC	CASSYSTGGKQYF	TRBV6-6	.	TRBD1	TRBJ2-7
TGCGCCAGCAGTGGTTTCGGGGGCAATCAGCCCCAGCATTTT	CASSGFGGNQPQHF	TRBV10-2	once	.	TRBJ1-5
TGTGCCAGCTCGACCGACAGGGGACGAGCTTTCTTT	CASSTDRGRAFF	TRBV18	.	TRBD1	TRBJ1-1
TGCGCCAGCAGCTTGGCCGGGAAGCCCAATGGCTACACCTTC	CASSLAGKPNGYTF	TRBV5-1	.	.	TRBJ1-2
TGCGCCAGCAGCCTGGGTGGGACAACTCCCCAAGAGACCCAGTACTTC	CASSLGGTTPQETQYF	TRBV5-1	.	.	TRBJ2-5
TGTGCCAGTAGTATAGTTTCCAGGGCTGATCAGCCCCAGCATTTT	CASSIVSRADQPQHF	TRBV19	.	.	TRBJ1-5
TGCGCCAGCAGCCAAGTGGCGGGCACCGGGGAGCTGTTTTTT	CASSQVAGTGELFF	TRBV4-1	once	.	TRBJ2-2
TGTGCCAGCAGTGTGGGCACTCGGGGGGTCGGCCAGCCCCAGCATTTT	CASSVGTRGVGQPQHF	TRBV2	.	.	TRBJ1-5
TGTGCCAGCGGGGATAGGCGGGGGGGCAGGAATGAGCAGTTCTTC	CASGDRRGGRNEQFF	TRBV6-5	.	TRBD2	TRBJ2-1
TGTGCCTGGAGTGTCGGGGGGGGTTTACAAGAGACCCAGTACTTC	CAWSVGGGLQETQYF	TRBV30	.	TRBD2	TRBJ2-5
TGTGCCAGCTCACCACGGTCTAGCGGGAGTGTATCCTACAATGAGCAGTTCTTC	CASSPRSSGSVSYNEQFF	TRBV18	once	TRBD2	TRBJ2-1
TGCGCCAGCACTAGCGGGGGGGCGTGGGAGCAGTTCTTC	CASTSGGAWEQFF	TRBV10-2	.	TRBD2	TRBJ2-1
TGTGCCAGCAGCCCCCGGGCCGCCGGGGGAGAGACCCAGTACTTC	CASSPRAAGGETQYF	TRBV9	.	.	TRBJ2-5
TGTGCCAGCAGCTTTAGGGGAAGCACTGAAGCTTTCTTT	CASSFRGSTEAFF	TRBV5-4	.	.	TRBJ1-1
TGTGCCAGCAGTGTAGGACAGGGGACCGGGGAGCTGTTTTTT	CASSVGQGTGELFF	TRBV2	.	TRBD1	TRBJ2-2
TGTGCCATCAGTGTAGGCGGGACTAATGAAAAACTGTTTTTT	CAISVGGTNEKLFF	TRBV10-3	.	.	TRBJ1-4
TGTGCCAGCAGGGGGGGGATGGAAAAACTGTTTTTT	CASRGGMEKLFF	TRBV6-5	.	.	TRBJ1-4
TGTGCCAGCAGTGTGGGAGCTGGGGATACGCAGTATTTT	CASSVGAGDTQYF	TRBV2	.	.	TRBJ2-3
TGTGCCAGCAGTGAGGACAGGTACTCCTACGAGCAGTACTTC	CASSEDRYSYEQYF	TRBV2	once	TRBD1	TRBJ2-7
TGTGCCAGCAGCCATAGGGACTACTACGAGCAGTACTTC	CASSHRDYYEQYF	TRBV13	few	TRBD2	TRBJ2-7
TGCGCCAGCAGCTTGGCGACTAGCGGGATTTCCACAGATACGCAGTATTTT	CASSLATSGISTDTQYF	TRBV5-1	.	TRBD2	TRBJ2-3
TGTGCCTGGAGGGAAACCGGGACAGGGGAGCGAAGTGGCTACACCTTC	CAWRETGTGERSGYTF	TRBV30	few	TRBD1	TRBJ1-2
.	CASSSGVPNTGELFF	TRBV19	.	.	TRBJ2-2
TGTGCCAGTAGTTTACAGGTTCAACAGCCCCAGCATTTT	CASSLQVQQPQHF	TRBV19	.	.	TRBJ1-5
TGTGCCAGCAGCCCCCGACAGACGGATCAGCCCCAGCATTTT	CASSPRQTDQPQHF	TRBV9	.	.	TRBJ1-5
TGTGCCACGTTGGGACAGTCGTGTGATGAAGCTTTCTTT	CATLGQSCDEAFF	TRBV9	.	TRBD1	TRBJ1-1
TGTGCCAGCAGTTACCTAGGACAGGGGGATACGGAAAAACTGTTTTTT	CASSYLGQGDTEKLFF	TRBV6-5	.	TRBD1	TRBJ1-4
TGTGCCTGGACGACAGGGAATAACTATGGCTACACCTTC	CAWTTGNNYGYTF	TRBV30	.	TRBD1	TRBJ1-2
TGCGCCAGCAGCCAACTGGGGCTGGGCACTGAAGCTTTCTTT	CASSQLGLGTEAFF	TRBV4-1	once	.	TRBJ1-1
TGCGCCAGCAGCTTCGGTTGGCAGGGTAGTGGCTACACCTTC	CASSFGWQGSGYTF	TRBV5-1	.	.	TRBJ1-2
TGTGCCAGCAGGTCCGGGGACAGGCCAGGCTTAGAGCAGTTCTTC	CASRSGDRPGLEQFF	TRBV7-3	.	TRBD1	TRBJ2-1
TGTGCCTGGAGACCCGGGACAGCCAATGAAAAACTGTTTTTT	CAWRPGTANEKLFF	TRBV30	.	TRBD1	TRBJ1-4
TGTGCGAGCCAGAAGCGGGCCCCCACAGATACGCAGTATTTT	CASQKRAPTDTQYF	TRBV2	.	.	TRBJ2-3